This T cell receptor (beta chain) was sequenced during a study of blood T cell repertoires in COVID-19. Overall study: Acute and convalescent COVID-19 samples came from the United States, Italy and Spain. Sources were T cells, B-cell-depleted T cells, or PBMCs; the material itself was cDNA or gDNA.

The authors' processing: Reference gene primer amplification yielded estimated nucleated cell counts. TCRdb keeps only in-frame clones here, not all; method: immunoSEQ multiplex PCR. That table furnishes V, J and clone size, whereas the DNA furnished D and trimming. The sample has roughly 280,000 clones; about 86% are singletons. This CDR3 is built from 13 residues. Between the trimmed V and J ends, which lost 3 bases and 8 bases, there was a span of 13 bases. The sequence came from a man aged 25-40 years with active or convalescent COVID-19. The sample was peripheral blood. The V and J genes are TRBV12-3 or TRBV12-4 and TRBJ1-1; D is uncertain. CDR3 in DNA: TGTGCCAGCAGTTTTGAGGGCCAACTAGAAGCTTTCTTT. Amino acids: CASSFEGQLEAFF.